This T cell receptor beta chain was retrieved from a study of blood T cells in healthy people across ages. Points from the study as a whole: Age advanced and TCR beta diversity per million T cells fell, roughly linearly.

The CDR3 length is 14 residues. Trimming cost V 4 bases and J 2 bases, with 11 bases left between them. The germline CDR1 and CDR2 sequences are KGHDR and SFDVKD. A second PCR, run for roughly 7 to 12 cycles, used a sample-barcoded 5' primer plus a J-beta primer mix. TCRdb re-analysed the 5' RACE reads in MiXCR, keeping a single row per CDR3 protein. The table lists roughly 1,000,000 distinct CDR3 sequences, approximately 25% of them singletons. This clonotype was seen a few times. Its antigen remains unknown. The sample was also linked to a second study, of T cells of mothers and their children. In that study: Thymic selection molds TCR recombination output in much the same way for related pairs as for unrelated pairs.

Sequenced: blood. The chain carries TRBV24-1 and TRBJ2-7; D uncertain. This clonotype originated in a girl aged 2-10 years in good health. The CDR3 loop reads CATSDSGRTYEQYF. The CDR3 DNA reads as TGTGCCACCAGTGACTCAGGCCGAACCTACGAGCAGTACTTC.